This is a list of T cell receptor beta chains from one sample in a study of CD8 T cells in ankylosing spondylitis. MiXCR, applied by TCRdb to the 5' RACE reads, yields one record per CDR3 protein. Among roughly 180,000 distinct CDR3 sequences, more than 10% were seen once, and the ten largest hold 16%. What was sequenced was blood, either unsorted or a sorted T cell fraction (not recorded which). The receptors were gathered from a male donor with ankylosing spondylitis or in good health (not recorded which). Both conserved end residues are part of each CDR3. Each record gives: D gene, clone size, V gene, J gene, CDR3 DNA, CDR3 protein. D genes are given only for firm matches. The listing skips clone size in some rows; elsewhere it reads once, few, many or a size class.

>.|few|TRBV12-3/TRBV12-4|TRBJ1-3
TGTGCCAGCACCCTGGGCAGCAGCTCTGGAAACACCATATATTTT
CASTLGSSSGNTIYF
>TRBD2|few|TRBV10-2|TRBJ2-7
TGCGCCAGCAGTGTCTCCGGGACTAGCGGGATCACTGGCTTC
CASSVSGTSGITGF
>.|many|TRBV30|TRBJ2-7
TGTGCCTCATTAAGGACAGATTACACCTACGAGCAGTACTTC
CASLRTDYTYEQYF
>TRBD1|many|TRBV29-1|TRBJ2-2
TGCAGCGCGTTGGGGACAGGGGGTACCGGGGAGCTGTTTTTT
CSALGTGGTGELFF
>.|.|TRBV5-5|TRBJ2-2
TGTGCCAGCAGCGCTTCGGAGGGAGAGCTGTTTTTT
CASSASEGELFF
>.|few|TRBV12-3/TRBV12-4|TRBJ1-2
TGTGCCAGCAGTAATCCCCGAACAGGAGACTATGGCTACACCTTC
CASSNPRTGDYGYTF
>.|.|TRBV4-1|TRBJ2-2
TGCGCCAGCAGCCAAGATACCGGGGAGCTGTTTTTT
CASSQDTGELFF
>TRBD1|.|TRBV20-1|TRBJ1-2
TGCAGTGCCTATGGGACAGGGGGTGGTTATGGCTACACCTTC
CSAYGTGGGYGYTF
>.|many|TRBV5-1|TRBJ2-5
TGCGCCAGCAGTAGGTTCGGAGAGACCCAGTACTTC
CASSRFGETQYF
>.|few|TRBV24-1|TRBJ1-1
TGTGCCACCAGTGATATCACGCGGCTACCCGGGGAACACATGAACACTGAAGCTTTCTTT
CATSDITRLPGEHMNTEAFF
>.|many|TRBV12-3/TRBV12-4|TRBJ1-1
TGTGCCAGTATGAACACTGAAGCTTTCTTT
CASMNTEAFF
>.|few|TRBV27|TRBJ1-5
TGTGCCAGCAGTTTAAAGGCAGGGGCTAACAATCAGCCCCAGCATTTT
CASSLKAGANNQPQHF
>.|.|TRBV21-1|TRBJ1-1
TGTGCCCATCACGAAAGCTGCTGCTGCTTCTGCTGCAGTGCTAACCACCGGGGCATCACTGAAGCTTTCTTT
CAHHESCCCFCCSANHRGITEAFF
>TRBD2|many|TRBV7-2|TRBJ2-2
TGTGCCAGCAGCTTGAGCGGGGGGGCCGGGGAGCTGTTTTTT
CASSLSGGAGELFF
>.|few|TRBV3-1|TRBJ1-6
TGTGCCAGCAGCCAAGGGACAGCCAGCTCCTATAATTCACCCCTCCACTTT
CASSQGTASSYNSPLHF
>TRBD2|.|TRBV4-1|TRBJ2-7
TGCGCCAGCAGCCAGGTGTCCAGCGGGAGCCTCGAGCAGTACTTC
CASSQVSSGSLEQYF
>TRBD1|.|TRBV25-1|TRBJ1-4
TGTGCCAGCAGTGAGCTTTTTCCGGGACAGGGGGAGGATGAAAAACTGTTTTTT
CASSELFPGQGEDEKLFF
>.|.|TRBV18|TRBJ2-4
TGTGCCAGCTCACCGGAAGGCAGGGTCCAAAACATTCAGTACTTC
CASSPEGRVQNIQYF
>.|many|TRBV3-1|TRBJ1-4
TGTGCCAGCAGCCAGGGGAGTGAAAAACTGTTTTTT
CASSQGSEKLFF
>.|.|TRBV10-2|TRBJ1-6
TGCGCCAGCACTTCGGGGGCTTCACCCCTCCACTTT
CASTSGASPLHF
>.|.|TRBV10-3|TRBJ1-4
TGTGCCATCAGTGAAGGAGTCGGGAATGAAAAACTGTTTTTT
CAISEGVGNEKLFF
>.|.|TRBV5-1|TRBJ1-1
TGCGCCAGCAGCGTGTTCCCCATGGAAACTGAAGCTTTCTTT
CASSVFPMETEAFF
>.|.|TRBV18|TRBJ2-1
TGTGCCAGCACCCCCATGGGGATTTACAATGAGCAGTTCTTC
CASTPMGIYNEQFF
>.|few|TRBV29-1|TRBJ2-5
TGCAGCGTTGTCAAGATCCTTGGTAGGCAAGAGACCCAGTACTTC
CSVVKILGRQETQYF
>.|.|TRBV5-1|TRBJ1-4
TGCGCCAGCAGCTTGAGCCCCGGCTGGATAACTAATGAAAAACTGTTTTTT
CASSLSPGWITNEKLFF
>TRBD1|.|TRBV5-1|TRBJ1-1
TGCGCCAGCAGCCGGGACAGGTTGAACACTGAAGCTTTCTTT
CASSRDRLNTEAFF
>TRBD2|.|TRBV3-1|TRBJ2-1
TGTGCCAGCAGCCACCCCCCGCTAGCGGGAGGTTTTACCTCCTACAATGAGCAGTTCTTC
CASSHPPLAGGFTSYNEQFF
>TRBD2|.|TRBV6-1|TRBJ2-1
TGTGCCAGCGGGACGGGGGGGTTCTTCTACAATGAGCAGTTCTTC
CASGTGGFFYNEQFF
>.|.|TRBV20-1|TRBJ2-3
TGCAGTGCTCCGGACGGGGAGATGGATACGCAGTATTTT
CSAPDGEMDTQYF
>.|.|TRBV6-1|TRBJ1-1
TGTGCCAGCAGGCCAGGTCGTAGCTTGAACACTGAAGCTTTCTTT
CASRPGRSLNTEAFF
>.|few|TRBV13|TRBJ2-1
TGTGCCACCGGGTCGGGAGATGAGCAGTTCTTC
CATGSGDEQFF
>.|few|TRBV7-8|TRBJ2-5
TGTGCCAGCACCCCAGGCACCCAAGAGACCCAGTACTTC
CASTPGTQETQYF
>TRBD2|few|TRBV11-2|TRBJ2-2
TGTGCCAGCAGCTACCCAGTAGTCGGGACTAGCGCCCTTCGAGGCACCGGGGAGCTGTTTTTT
CASSYPVVGTSALRGTGELFF
>TRBD1|.|TRBV29-1|TRBJ2-5
TGCAGCGTTGGCCGACCGACAGGGATTGGGGAGACCCAGTACTTC
CSVGRPTGIGETQYF
>.|.|TRBV24-1|TRBJ2-1
TGTGCCACCAGCGGGGACGTTACCGAGGGAGAGCAGTTCTTC
CATSGDVTEGEQFF
>TRBD2|few|TRBV11-2|TRBJ2-1
TGTGCCAGCAGTCCAGACCTAGCGGGAGGTTCCAATGAGCAGTTCTTC
CASSPDLAGGSNEQFF
>TRBD1|few|TRBV5-4|TRBJ2-7
TGTGCCAGCAGCGATCCGGGACAGGGGATAAACGAGCAGTACTTC
CASSDPGQGINEQYF
>.|.|TRBV20-1|TRBJ2-1
TGCAGTGCGCGATCAATTAGTAACTCCTACAATGAGCAGTTCTTC
CSARSISNSYNEQFF
>.|few|TRBV6-1|TRBJ2-2
TGTGCGGCCGGGGAGCTGTTTTTT
CAAGELFF
>.|few|TRBV5-5|TRBJ2-6
TGTGCCAGCAGCTCGGGTCGTGCAAGCTCTGGGGCCAACGTCCTGACTTTC
CASSSGRASSGANVLTF